The 16 T cell receptor beta chains in this list originate from one sample, sequenced in a study of T-cell reconstitution after alpha-beta-depleted transplantation in children. Molecular barcoding with unique molecular identifiers was used for the TCRbeta library. Each CDR3 protein gets one entry after TCRdb re-called the PCR reads with MiXCR. The table lists 200,000 to 250,000 distinct CDR3 sequences, around 7.5% of them singletons, with about 6.4% in the top ten. The sequencing here drew on PBMCs, mostly from graft donor cells, taken 180 days after TCRalphabeta/CD19-depleted stem cell transplant. The receptor source for this set is a male patient younger than 18 who had a stem cell transplant for acute lymphoblastic leukemia, so the T cells may come from the graft donor.

This clonotype appeared many times. Here the CDR3 reads CASSVQPNYGYTF. The CDR3 coding sequence is TGTGCCAGCAGCGTACAGCCAAACTATGGCTACACCTTC. The rearrangement links TRBV9 to TRBJ1-2; D gene ambiguous. The germline V gene encodes CDR1 SGDLS and CDR2 YYNGEE. Trimming shortened V by 1 base and J by 2 bases, and 6 bases separated the two germline ends. The CDR3 consists of 13 residues. Together with reference TRBV9 and TRBJ1-2, the CDR3 gives the full variable domain: DSGVTQTPKHLITATGQRVTLRCSPRSGDLSVYWYQQSLDQGLQFLIQYYNGEERAKGNILERFSAQQFPDLHSELNLSSLELGDSALYFCASSVQPNYGYTFGSGTRLTVV.

In regard to this clonotype: A much more abundant neighbour one base away suggests this may be a read error. The genes are TRBV5-1 and TRBJ2-7; the match to TRBD1 covers 10 bases. Germline CDR1 reads SGHRS; CDR2 reads YFSETQ. The CDR3 totals 15 residues. The J segment lost 5 bases and the V segment lost 4 bases, leaving 9 bases of the junction unmatched. CDR3 residues: CASSLFRDRGNEQYF. The CDR3 DNA reads TGCGCCAGCAGCCTTTTCCGGGACAGGGGCAACGAGCAGTACTTC.

This clonotype showed up many times. The chain employs TRBV20-1 and TRBJ1-5; D is unresolved. CDR1 DFQATT and CDR2 SNEGSKA come from the germline V gene (reference sequence). This CDR3 is built from 12 residues. The V end lost 3 bases, the J end lost 4 bases, and 7 bases lay between the germline ends. CDR3 DNA sequence: TGCAGTGCTAGGTCCGCTAATCAGCCCCAGCATTTT. Its protein product is CSARSANQPQHF.

This clonotype was counted at least ten times. V and J are TRBV25-1 and TRBJ2-6; D not certain. The length of the CDR3 is 14 residues. Germline CDR1 MGHDK, CDR2 SYGVNS. Between the trimmed V and J ends, which lost 1 base and 2 bases, there was a span of 3 bases. The CDR3 region has the DNA TGTGCCAGCAGTGAATGGGCTGGGGCCAACGTCCTGACTTTC. Protein sequence: CASSEWAGANVLTF.

This clonotype was picked up many times. V and J are TRBV6-5 and TRBJ2-7; 7 bases are shared with TRBD1. The CDR3 has 15 residues. Unmatched junction bases numbered 4, after V lost 0 bases and J lost 2 bases. Germline lookup yields CDR1 MNHEY and CDR2 SVGAGI. The CDR3 nucleotides are TGTGCCAGCAGTTACTCGAGACAGGGAACCTACGAGCAGTACTTC. Amino acids: CASSYSRQGTYEQYF.

This clonotype came up many times. The chain recombines TRBV4-1 with TRBJ2-7; D is ambiguous. CDR3 length: 15 amino acids. The V and J ends lost 0 bases and 1 base respectively, with 10 bases between them. The V gene's germline CDR1 is MGHRA and CDR2 YSYEKL. The chain's CDR3 is CASSQDHTASYEQYF. CDR3 in DNA: TGCGCCAGCAGCCAAGATCACACGGCTTCCTACGAGCAGTACTTC.

A few counts support this clonotype. V is TRBV10-3 and J is TRBJ1-1; no clear D gene. The V gene's germline CDR1 is ENHRY and CDR2 SYGVKD. CDR3 size: 13 residues. V shed 10 bases and J shed 4 bases, with 16 bases lying between them. The CDR3 sequence: CATAGVWGTEAFF. The CDR3 coding sequence is TGTGCCACCGCTGGGGTTTGGGGCACTGAAGCTTTCTTT.

A remark on this clonotype: A clone one base away is much larger, so this may be a read error. The rearrangement links TRBV3-1 to TRBJ1-2, with D possibly TRBD1 on 6 matching bases. The CDR3 spans 15 residues. Trimming stripped 8 bases from V and 9 bases from J, with 25 bases between. Germline CDR1 reads LGHDT; CDR2 reads YNNKEL (reference sequence). CDR3 coding DNA: TGTGCCAGCTCCTCCGGCTTATGGAGGGGGGACCGCTACACCTTC. Translation: CASSSGLWRGDRYTF.

This clonotype has a count of ten or more. The chain couples TRBV7-7 to TRBJ1-4, with D maybe TRBD1 (6 bases). The V and J ends lost 6 bases and 8 bases respectively, with 19 bases between them. The CDR3 has 15 residues. The germline V gene has CDR1 SSHAT and CDR2 FNYEAQ (reference sequence). CDR3 amino acids: CASSSSTGVNEKLFF. CDR3 bases: TGTGCCAGCAGTTCCTCGACAGGAGTTAACGAAAAACTGTTTTTT.

This clonotype was seen many times. The chain couples TRBV21-1 to TRBJ2-2; the D call TRBD1 from the table was never checked on the DNA. TRBV21-1 is labeled a pseudogene. The length of the CDR3 is 17 residues. The CDR3 sequence is CASTPNLVDINTGELFF. CDR3 sequence (DNA): TGTGCCAGCACCCCCAATCTAGTGGACATTAACACCGGGGAGCTGTTTTTT.

This clonotype was recorded many times. The chain employs TRBV12-3 or TRBV12-4 and TRBJ2-1; D is perhaps TRBD2 (7 bases). The CDR3 runs to 15 residues. V was clipped by 3 bases and J by 5 bases, with 14 bases between them. The CDR3, as DNA: TGTGCCAGCAGTTTGGGGGGGCTTCTCGACAATGAGCAGTTCTTC. It translates to CASSLGGLLDNEQFF.

This clonotype was detected ten times or more. V usage is TRBV7-6 and J usage is TRBJ2-7; the D is unclear. Trimming took 5 bases from V and 0 from J, leaving 8 bases between them. CDR1 and CDR2 from the germline V gene are SGHVS and FNYEAQ. The CDR3 spans 13 residues. The CDR3 here is CASSLLDSYEQYF. The CDR3 region has the DNA TGTGCCAGCAGCCTCCTAGACTCCTACGAGCAGTACTTC.

In this sample, this clonotype turned up many times. CDR3 nucleotide sequence: TGCAGCGTTGAAGGGAAATCCACCTACGAGCAGTACTTC. Protein product: CSVEGKSTYEQYF. V usage is TRBV29-1 and J usage is TRBJ2-7, with D hard to call. This CDR3 has 13 amino acids. Germline V gene lookup returns CDR1 SQVTM and CDR2 ANQGSEA. V shed 1 base and J shed 2 bases, with 9 bases lying between them.

This clonotype was detected many times. The rearrangement uses TRBV6-6 and TRBJ2-7; D assignment may be TRBD1 or TRBD2 (5 bases each). Germline V lookup: CDR1 MNHNY, CDR2 SVGAGI (reference sequence). V was clipped by 0 bases and J by 10 bases, with 13 bases between them. The CDR3 contains 13 residues. The CDR3 reads CASSYSADRLQYF. CDR3 DNA: TGTGCCAGCAGTTACTCGGCCGACAGACTACAGTACTTC.

This clonotype was recorded at least ten times. The CDR3 is CASSQVRTSGPHYEQYF. The CDR3 DNA reads as TGCGCCAGCAGCCAAGTGAGGACCTCGGGGCCACACTACGAGCAGTACTTC. The rearrangement links TRBV4-1 to TRBJ2-7; D could derive from TRBD1 or TRBD2 (5 bases each). This CDR3 is built from 17 residues. V lost 1 base to trimming and J lost 3 bases, with 19 bases between them. Per germline, CDR1 MGHRA and CDR2 YSYEKL.

At least ten counts were recorded for this clonotype. The rearrangement uses TRBV11-2 and TRBJ2-1; 7 positions match TRBD2. The germline gives CDR1 SGHAT, CDR2 FQNNGV. CDR3 length: 16 amino acids. V lost 2 bases to trimming and J lost 2 bases; unmatched junction nucleotides: 6. CDR3 sequence: CASSLMRAGAYNEQFF. The CDR3 nucleotides read TGTGCCAGCAGCTTAATGCGGGCGGGAGCCTACAATGAGCAGTTCTTC. The entire variable domain, with the rest obtained from reference TRBV11-2 and TRBJ2-1, is as follows: EAGVAQSPRYKIIEKRQSVAFWCNPISGHATLYWYQQILGQGPKLLIQFQNNGVVDDSQLPKDRFSAERLKGVDSTLKIQPAKLEDSAVYLCASSLMRAGAYNEQFFGPGTRLTVL.